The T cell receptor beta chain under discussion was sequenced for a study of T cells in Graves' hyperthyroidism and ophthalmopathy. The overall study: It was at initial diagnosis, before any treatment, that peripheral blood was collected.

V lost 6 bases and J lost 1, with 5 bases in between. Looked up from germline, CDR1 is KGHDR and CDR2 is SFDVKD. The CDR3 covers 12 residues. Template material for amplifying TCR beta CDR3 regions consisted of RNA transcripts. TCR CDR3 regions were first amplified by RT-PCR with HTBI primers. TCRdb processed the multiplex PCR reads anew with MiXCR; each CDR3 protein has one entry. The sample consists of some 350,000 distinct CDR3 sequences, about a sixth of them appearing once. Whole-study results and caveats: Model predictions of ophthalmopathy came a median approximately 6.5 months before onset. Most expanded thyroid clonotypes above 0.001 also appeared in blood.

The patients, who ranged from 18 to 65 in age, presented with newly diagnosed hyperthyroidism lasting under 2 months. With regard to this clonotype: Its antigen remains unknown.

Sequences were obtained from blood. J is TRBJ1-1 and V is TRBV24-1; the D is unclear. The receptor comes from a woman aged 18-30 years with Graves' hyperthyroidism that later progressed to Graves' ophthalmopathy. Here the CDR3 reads CATSRGNTEAFF. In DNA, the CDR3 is TGTGCCACCAGTCGGGGGAACACTGAAGCTTTCTTT.